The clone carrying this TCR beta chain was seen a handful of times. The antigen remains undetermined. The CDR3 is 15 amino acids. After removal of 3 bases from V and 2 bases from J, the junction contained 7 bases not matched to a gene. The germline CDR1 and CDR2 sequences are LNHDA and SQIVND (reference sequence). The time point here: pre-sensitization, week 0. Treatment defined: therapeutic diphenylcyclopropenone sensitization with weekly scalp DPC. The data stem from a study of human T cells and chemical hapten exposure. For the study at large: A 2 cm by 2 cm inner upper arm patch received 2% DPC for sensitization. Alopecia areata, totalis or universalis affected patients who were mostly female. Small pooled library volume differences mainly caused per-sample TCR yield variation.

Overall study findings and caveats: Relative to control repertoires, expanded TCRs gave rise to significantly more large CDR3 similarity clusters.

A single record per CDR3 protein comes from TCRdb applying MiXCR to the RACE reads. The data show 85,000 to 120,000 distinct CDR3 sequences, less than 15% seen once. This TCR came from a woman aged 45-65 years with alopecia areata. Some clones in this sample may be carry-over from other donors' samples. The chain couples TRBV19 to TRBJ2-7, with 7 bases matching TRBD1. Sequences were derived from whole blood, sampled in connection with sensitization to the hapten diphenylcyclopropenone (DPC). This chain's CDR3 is CASSMLGTATYEQYF. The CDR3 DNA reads TGTGCCAGTAGTATGCTCGGGACAGCTACCTACGAGCAGTACTTC. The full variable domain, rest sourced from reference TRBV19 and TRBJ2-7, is DGGITQSPKYLFRKEGQNVTLSCEQNLNHDAMYWYRQDPGQGLRLIYYSQIVNDFQKGDIAEGYSVSREKKESFPLTVTSAQKNPTAFYLCASSMLGTATYEQYFGPGTRLTVT.